Following are 24 T cell receptor beta chains from one sample sequenced in a study of T cell responses to AZD1222 COVID-19 vaccine. TCRdb keeps only in-frame clones here, not all; method: immunoSEQ multiplex PCR. The top ten hold 1.3% of the sample, which has 150,000 to 200,000 clones, around 90% seen once. This sample comprised peripheral blood, obtained 28 days after the second AZD1222 dose. The receptors here all came from an adult who received the AZD1222 COVID-19 vaccine.

The chain combines TRBV7-9 with TRBJ2-3, with 12 bases lining up with TRBD2. Germline values: CDR1 SEHNR, CDR2 FQNEAQ (reference sequence). This CDR3 has 17 amino acids. After removal of 5 bases from V and 0 bases from J, the junction contained 6 bases not matched to a gene. CDR3 sequence (DNA): TGTGCCAGCAGCCCCAGGACTAGCGGGGATAGCACAGATACGCAGTATTTT. Protein sequence: CASSPRTSGDSTDTQYF.

This clone was detected once. The CDR3 is CASRLPGAGNTEAFF. The CDR3 DNA reads as TGTGCCAGCAGGCTCCCGGGGGCAGGGAACACTGAAGCTTTCTTT. V gene TRBV7-2 combines with J gene TRBJ1-1; D possibly corresponds to TRBD1 (6 bases). The CDR3 has 15 residues. Per germline, CDR1 SGHTA and CDR2 FQGNSA. Trimming left V 6 bases short and J 1 base short, with 15 bases between. The full variable domain, with the rest looked up from reference TRBV7-2 and TRBJ1-1, is GAGVSQSPSNKVTEKGKDVELRCDPISGHTALYWYRQSLGQGLEFLIYFQGNSAPDKSGLPSDRFSAERTGGSVSTLTIQRTQQEDSAVYLCASRLPGAGNTEAFFGQGTRLTVV.

Only one count was recorded for this clone. The rearrangement uses TRBV7-9 and TRBJ1-2; a possible D gene is TRBD1 (5 bases). The germline V gene has CDR1 SEHNR and CDR2 FQNEAQ (reference sequence). The CDR3 is made up of 15 amino acids. The germline V and J ends were trimmed by 0 bases and 6 bases, with 14 bases remaining between them. CDR3 bases: TGTGCCAGCAGCTTAGCGCGACAGCGGGGGGATGGCTACACCTTC. This gives the protein CASSLARQRGDGYTF.

The CDR3 DNA is TGTGCCAGTAGTATACAGAGCAGCACAGATACGCAGTATTTT. Translation gives CASSIQSSTDTQYF. The J gene is TRBJ2-3, the V gene TRBV19; D uncertain. Trimming stripped 2 bases from V and 0 bases from J, with 6 bases between. Looked up from germline, CDR1 is LNHDA and CDR2 is SQIVND (reference sequence). This CDR3 has 14 residues.

J is TRBJ1-5 and V is TRBV30, with 12 bases identical to TRBD1. The CDR3 consists of 15 residues. Germline V gives CDR1 GTSNPN, CDR2 SVGIG (reference sequence). Trimming removed 5 bases from V and 9 bases from J; junction bases left unmatched: 11. CDR3 nucleotides: TGTGCCTGGGGGGTGGGACAGGGGGCTGGTTTGCCCCAGCATTTT. It encodes CAWGVGQGAGLPQHF.

The chain uses TRBV7-2 and TRBJ2-1; 8 bases are shared with TRBD2. The CDR3 extends over 14 amino acids. The germline V gene encodes CDR1 SGHTA and CDR2 FQGNSA. J gave up 9 bases and V 5 bases, and 9 bases lay outside the gene matches. As DNA, the CDR3 is TGTGCCAGCAGCCCGATAGCGGGGAGAGGTGAGCAGTTCTTC. It is translated as CASSPIAGRGEQFF.

The J gene is TRBJ1-6, the V gene TRBV2; 9 nucleotides match TRBD1. Germline trimming cut 11 bases from V and 8 bases from J; bases unmatched to any gene: 4. Germline V lookup: CDR1 SNHLY, CDR2 FYNNEI. The CDR3 is 12 residues long. CDR3 amino acids: CAFGQGHSPLHF. The CDR3 bases are TGTGCCTTCGGACAGGGGCATTCACCCCTCCACTTT.

This clone was seen a single time. The chain couples TRBV5-4 to TRBJ1-1; TRBD1 is a possible D gene (6 bases). CDR1 and CDR2 from the germline V gene are SGHNT and YYREEE (reference sequence). Trimming shortened V by 0 bases and J by 3 bases, and 9 bases separated the two germline ends. The length of the CDR3 is 14 residues. The CDR3: CASSLEDRYTEAFF. The CDR3 DNA follows: TGTGCCAGCAGCTTGGAGGACAGATACACTGAAGCTTTCTTT.

This chain links TRBV28 with TRBJ1-2, with D possibly TRBD1 on 5 matching bases. CDR3 length: 13 amino acids. CDR1 is MDHEN and CDR2 is SYDVKM in the germline V gene. The V end was cut by 1 base, the J end by 7 bases, with 10 bases between. The CDR3 loop reads CASSLYGGTGYTF. CDR3 sequence (DNA): TGTGCCAGCAGTTTATATGGGGGGACTGGCTACACCTTC.

The rearrangement links TRBV7-9 to TRBJ2-7; either TRBD1 or TRBD2 may fit D (5 bases each). The germline V gene encodes CDR1 SEHNR and CDR2 FQNEAQ (reference sequence). This CDR3 spans 15 amino acids. Trimming took 6 bases from V and 3 from J, leaving 18 bases between them. CDR3 residues: CASRPPGPTYYEQYF. The CDR3 DNA follows: TGTGCCAGCAGACCTCCGGGACCAACATACTACGAGCAGTACTTC.

The rearrangement links TRBV7-2 to TRBJ2-5; 7 positions agree with TRBD1. V was clipped by 1 base and J by 5 bases; unmatched bases: 4. The CDR3 spans 14 residues. Germline CDR1 reads SGHTA; CDR2 reads FQGNSA. CDR3 bases: TGTGCCAGCAGCTTAGGTTCCAGGGGGGAGACCCAGTACTTC. Amino acid sequence: CASSLGSRGETQYF.

This chain links TRBV28 with TRBJ2-1, with D possibly TRBD2 on 6 matching bases. The CDR3 spans 16 residues. The germline gives CDR1 MDHEN, CDR2 SYDVKM. V was trimmed by 2 bases and J by 4 bases, leaving 15 bases between them. CDR3 nucleotides: TGTGCCAGCAGTTTACCCCTAGCTGGAGGGTACAATGAGCAGTTCTTC. This sequence encodes CASSLPLAGGYNEQFF.

The chain has TRBV11-2 and TRBJ1-2; 7 nucleotides agree with TRBD1. The junction had 15 bases not matched to a gene; V was cut back by 5 bases and J by 6 bases. This CDR3 is 16 amino acids long. Germline-derived CDR1 and CDR2 are SGHAT and FQNNGV. CDR3 loop: CASSHRGRGVGDGYTF. CDR3 bases: TGTGCCAGCAGCCACAGGGGCCGTGGGGTCGGCGATGGCTACACCTTC.

The chain joins TRBV7-2 to TRBJ1-2; D call uncertain. Looked up from germline, CDR1 is SGHTA and CDR2 is FQGNSA. CDR3 length equals 16 residues. V shed 0 bases and J shed 0 bases, with 11 bases lying between them. CDR3 DNA sequence: TGTGCCAGCAGCTTAGCGAGTAGGTCTGCTAACTATGGCTACACCTTC. Protein product: CASSLASRSANYGYTF.

The rearrangement uses TRBV7-2 and TRBJ1-5, with D possibly TRBD1 on 6 matching bases. CDR3 size: 13 residues. V was cut by 10 bases and J by 4 bases, with 14 bases left in between. Germline CDR1 is SGHTA and CDR2 is FQGNSA. CDR3 residues: CATADRNNQPQHF. The DNA for the CDR3 is TGTGCCACCGCCGACAGGAATAATCAGCCCCAGCATTTT. The full variable domain, rest sourced from reference TRBV7-2 and TRBJ1-5, is GAGVSQSPSNKVTEKGKDVELRCDPISGHTALYWYRQSLGQGLEFLIYFQGNSAPDKSGLPSDRFSAERTGGSVSTLTIQRTQQEDSAVYLCATADRNNQPQHFGDGTRLSIL.

The rearrangement joins TRBV7-9 to TRBJ2-7; TRBD2 might be the D (6 bases). The CDR3 is 16 amino acids. Germline CDR1 reads SEHNR; CDR2 reads FQNEAQ (reference sequence). The ends were cut back, 0 bases at V and 3 bases at J, with 15 bases in the middle. The CDR3 DNA reads as TGTGCCAGCAGCTTAGCGGAGGGCAGGGCTGTCTACGAGCAGTACTTC. Translation: CASSLAEGRAVYEQYF.

The chain has TRBV10-2 and TRBJ2-2, with 8 bases fitting TRBD2. Germline-derived CDR1 and CDR2 are WSHSY and SAAADI. CDR3 length equals 15 residues. V was clipped by 2 bases and J by 2 bases; unmatched bases: 1. CDR3 DNA: TGCGCCAGCAGTGAGCGGGGGGGAAACACCGGGGAGCTGTTTTTT. Amino acids: CASSERGGNTGELFF.

The V and J genes are TRBV28 and TRBJ1-1; D not certain. The ends were cut back, 6 bases at V and 1 base at J, with 6 bases in the middle. Per germline, CDR1 MDHEN and CDR2 SYDVKM. This CDR3 spans 12 amino acids. CDR3 amino acids: CASRGSNTEAFF. The CDR3 nucleotides are TGTGCCAGCAGGGGCTCGAACACTGAAGCTTTCTTT.

This chain uses TRBV6-5 with TRBJ1-2; 9 bases agree with TRBD1. This CDR3 is built from 15 residues. Germline assignment: CDR1 MNHEY and CDR2 SVGAGI. V shed 6 bases and J 0 bases; nucleotides not matched to a gene: 5. This chain's CDR3 is CASSGTGRANYGYTF. DNA of the CDR3: TGTGCCAGCAGCGGGACAGGGCGAGCTAACTATGGCTACACCTTC.

The chain employs TRBV11-2 and TRBJ1-6, with TRBD1 matching 7 bases. The J segment lost 6 bases and the V segment lost 3 bases, leaving 5 bases of the junction unmatched. This CDR3 has 15 amino acids. Germline CDR1 and CDR2: SGHAT and FQNNGV. The CDR3 protein is CASSFGGQINSPLHF. In DNA, the CDR3 is TGTGCCAGCAGCTTTGGGGGACAGATTAATTCACCCCTCCACTTT.

The chain uses TRBV30 and TRBJ2-3, with D possibly being TRBD2 (5 bases). This CDR3 comprises 14 residues. V shed 0 bases and J shed 1 base, with 8 bases lying between them. CDR1 and CDR2 (germline): GTSNPN, SVGIG (reference sequence). Here the CDR3 DNA reads TGTGCCTGGAGTGTAACCGGGGGCACAGATACGCAGTATTTT. This sequence encodes CAWSVTGGTDTQYF.

This chain connects TRBV3-1 (or the pseudogene TRBV3-2) to TRBJ2-5; tentative D call: TRBD1 (6 bases). This CDR3 spans 16 amino acids. Germline lookup yields CDR1 LGHDT and CDR2 YNNKEL (reference sequence). V was shortened by 3 bases and J by 3 bases, with 17 bases between the two germline ends. The CDR3 region has the DNA TGTGCCAGCAGCCACACCACCAGGGGAAGGGAAGAGACCCAGTACTTC. Protein: CASSHTTRGREETQYF.

This chain links TRBV19 with TRBJ2-1; unclear D gene. Germline V gene lookup returns CDR1 LNHDA and CDR2 SQIVND (reference sequence). The CDR3 contains 13 residues. Between the trimmed V and J ends, which lost 7 bases and 4 bases, there was a span of 11 bases. CDR3 protein: CASIRTGYNEQFF. The CDR3 coding sequence is TGTGCCAGTATACGGACGGGTTACAATGAGCAGTTCTTC.

This chain joins TRBV6-4 and TRBJ2-2; D is perhaps TRBD1 (5 bases). The germline V gene encodes CDR1 MRHNA and CDR2 SNTAGT. CDR3 length equals 14 residues. The V end was cut by 2 bases, the J end by 3 bases, with 7 bases between. The DNA for the CDR3 is TGTGCCAGCAGTGACACAGGCTACACCGGGGAGCTGTTTTTT. Translation gives CASSDTGYTGELFF.